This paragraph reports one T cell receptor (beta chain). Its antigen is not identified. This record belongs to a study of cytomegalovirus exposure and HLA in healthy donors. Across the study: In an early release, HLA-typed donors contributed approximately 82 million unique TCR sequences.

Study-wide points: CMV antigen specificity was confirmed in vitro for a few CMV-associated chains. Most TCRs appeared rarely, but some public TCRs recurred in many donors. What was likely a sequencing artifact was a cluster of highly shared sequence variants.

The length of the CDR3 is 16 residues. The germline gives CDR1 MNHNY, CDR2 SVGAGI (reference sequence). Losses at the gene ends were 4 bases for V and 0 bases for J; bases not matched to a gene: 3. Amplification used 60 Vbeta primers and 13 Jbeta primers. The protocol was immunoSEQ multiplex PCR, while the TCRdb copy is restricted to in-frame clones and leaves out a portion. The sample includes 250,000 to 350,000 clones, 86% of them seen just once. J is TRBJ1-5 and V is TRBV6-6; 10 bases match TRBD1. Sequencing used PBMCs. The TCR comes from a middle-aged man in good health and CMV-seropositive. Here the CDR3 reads CASSLTGGYSNQPQHF. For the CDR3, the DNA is TGTGCCAGCAGTTTGACAGGGGGCTATAGCAATCAGCCCCAGCATTTT.